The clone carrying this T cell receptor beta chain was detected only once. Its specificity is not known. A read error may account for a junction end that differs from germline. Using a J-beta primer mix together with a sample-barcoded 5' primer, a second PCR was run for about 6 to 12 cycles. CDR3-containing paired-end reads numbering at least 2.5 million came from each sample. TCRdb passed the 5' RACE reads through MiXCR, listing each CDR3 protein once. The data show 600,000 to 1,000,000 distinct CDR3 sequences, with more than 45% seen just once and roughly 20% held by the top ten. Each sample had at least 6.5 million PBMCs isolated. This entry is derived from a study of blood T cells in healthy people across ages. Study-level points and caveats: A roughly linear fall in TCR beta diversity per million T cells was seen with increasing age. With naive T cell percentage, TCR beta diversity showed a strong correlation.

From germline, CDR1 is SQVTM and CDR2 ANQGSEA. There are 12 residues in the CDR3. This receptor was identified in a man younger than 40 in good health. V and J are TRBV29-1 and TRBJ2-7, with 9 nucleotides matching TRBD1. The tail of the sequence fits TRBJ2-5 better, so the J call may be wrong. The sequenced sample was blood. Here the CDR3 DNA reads TGCAGCGTTCAAGACAGGGGGAAGACCCAGTACTTC. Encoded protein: CSVQDRGKTQYF.